Presented here are 19 T cell receptor beta chains from one specimen sequenced in a study of blood T cell repertoires in COVID-19. TCRdb's table, derived via immunoSEQ multiplex PCR, lists solely in-frame clones and lacks some. Of around 250,000 clones in the sample, 80% to 90% were seen once. The sample taken for sequencing was PBMCs or T cells enriched from blood (not recorded which). The receptor set was obtained from a woman aged 40 to 50 who had been exposed to COVID-19.

As concerns this clone: A much larger clonotype is one base distant, so this may be a read error. The chain is built from TRBV9 and TRBJ2-2, with TRBD1 identical over 7 bases. This CDR3 region has 14 residues. Per the germline V gene, CDR1 is SGDLS and CDR2 is YYNGEE. DNA of the CDR3: TGTGCCAACAGCGTAAACAGGGGTACCGGGGAGCTGTTTTTT. Translating it yields CANSVNRGTGELFF. The full variable domain, rest sourced from reference TRBV9 and TRBJ2-2, is DSGVTQTPKHLITATGQRVTLRCSPRSGDLSVYWYQQSLDQGLQFLIQYYNGEERAKGNILERFSAQQFPDLHSELNLSSLELGDSALYFCANSVNRGTGELFFGEGSRLTVL.

J is TRBJ2-6 and V is TRBV11-3, with a tentative D call TRBD1 (6 bases). Trimming pared 5 bases from V and 3 bases from J, leaving 23 bases between. The CDR3 contains 19 residues. Per germline, CDR1 SGHNT and CDR2 YENEEA. The CDR3 loop reads CASSPYQGHLGGGANVLTF. The CDR3 DNA reads as TGTGCCAGCAGCCCATACCAGGGACACCTTGGTGGTGGGGCCAACGTCCTGACTTTC.

The V and J genes are TRBV6-5 and TRBJ1-4; weak D call: TRBD1 (5 bases). The V end was cut by 7 bases, the J end by 3 bases, with 15 bases between. Germline-derived CDR1 and CDR2 are MNHEY and SVGAGI. The CDR3 consists of 15 residues. This CDR3 is CASTRDRRPNEKLFF. For the CDR3, the DNA is TGTGCCAGCACACGAGACAGAAGGCCTAATGAAAAACTGTTTTTT.

J is TRBJ1-1 and V is TRBV7-3; TRBD1 aligns across 10 bases. Germline V gene data show CDR1 as SGHTA and CDR2 as FQGTGA. J lost 2 bases, V lost 5 bases, and 8 bases had no gene match. The CDR3 totals 16 residues. For the CDR3, the DNA is TGTGCCAGCAGCCTACAACCGACAGGGGGCAACACTGAAGCTTTCTTT. It encodes CASSLQPTGGNTEAFF.

The chain has TRBV19 and TRBJ1-2; tentatively, D is TRBD1 (5 bases). Per the germline V gene, CDR1 is LNHDA and CDR2 is SQIVND (reference sequence). The CDR3 is 15 residues long. The V end lost 4 bases, the J end lost 2 bases, and 14 bases lay between the germline ends. CDR3 residues: CASSRAAGQNYGYTF. CDR3 DNA sequence: TGTGCCAGTAGTAGGGCGGCAGGGCAAAACTATGGCTACACCTTC. Full variable domain (outside the CDR3, taken from reference TRBV19 and TRBJ1-2): DGGITQSPKYLFRKEGQNVTLSCEQNLNHDAMYWYRQDPGQGLRLIYYSQIVNDFQKGDIAEGYSVSREKKESFPLTVTSAQKNPTAFYLCASSRAAGQNYGYTFGSGTRLTVV.

The chain uses TRBV7-3 and TRBJ2-3; D is uncertain. Deletions cut 0 bases from V and 0 bases from J, with 10 bases between. The germline V gene has CDR1 SGHTA and CDR2 FQGTGA. The CDR3 is 16 residues long. The CDR3 DNA follows: TGTGCCAGCAGCTTAACAAGCTCCCCTAGCACAGATACGCAGTATTTT. Encoded protein: CASSLTSSPSTDTQYF.

The count of this clone is one. The chain employs TRBV25-1 and TRBJ2-3, with 8 nucleotides matching TRBD2. This CDR3 has 16 residues. CDR1 and CDR2 (germline): MGHDK, SYGVNS. After removal of 6 bases from V and 2 bases from J, the junction contained 10 bases not matched to a gene. In nucleotides, the CDR3 is TGTGCCAGCAGCCCGGCGGGGGGCGGCCTCACAGATACGCAGTATTTT. As protein: CASSPAGGGLTDTQYF.

This clone has a single count. The chain carries TRBV4-2 and TRBJ1-1; a weak D match, TRBD1 (6 bases). V lost 0 bases and J 4 bases, leaving 12 bases between the germline ends. The germline gives CDR1 LGHNA, CDR2 YNFKEQ. The CDR3 runs to 15 residues. CDR3 DNA sequence: TGTGCCAGCAGCCAAGATCGGCCAGGGGTCACTGAAGCTTTCTTT. It specifies CASSQDRPGVTEAFF.

This chain links TRBV19 with TRBJ2-2; 8 bases map to TRBD1. V was pared by 9 bases and J by 6 bases, with 3 bases of the junction left unmatched. CDR3 length equals 12 residues. CDR1 and CDR2 from the germline V gene are LNHDA and SQIVND (reference sequence). This CDR3 reads CASRTGSGELFF. The CDR3 DNA sequence: TGTGCCAGCAGGACAGGGTCCGGGGAGCTGTTTTTT.

V usage is TRBV24-1 and J usage is TRBJ2-2; the D gene is possibly TRBD1 (6 bases). Germline V gene data show CDR1 as KGHDR and CDR2 as SFDVKD. The CDR3 is made up of 19 amino acids. Trimming removed 2 bases from V and 0 bases from J, with 18 bases in between. CDR3 amino acids: CATSDYPGHENSNTGELFF. In DNA, the CDR3 is TGTGCCACCAGTGATTATCCGGGACACGAAAACTCGAACACCGGGGAGCTGTTTTTT.

The V call is TRBV6-6, the J call TRBJ1-6, with D possibly matching TRBD1 (6 bases). The CDR3 spans 16 residues. Germline-derived CDR1 and CDR2 are MNHNY and SVGAGI (reference sequence). V shed 6 bases and J shed 4 bases, with 16 bases lying between them. CDR3 amino acids: CASSLESQGYNSPLHF. CDR3 DNA sequence: TGTGCCAGCAGCCTGGAGAGCCAGGGGTATAATTCACCCCTCCACTTT.

This chain links TRBV2 with TRBJ1-2; D gene ambiguous. Germline CDR1 and CDR2: SNHLY and FYNNEI. Between the trimmed V and J ends, which lost 3 bases and 1 base, there was a span of 6 bases. The CDR3 totals 13 residues. CDR3 nucleotides: TGTGCCAGCAGTGATGAGGTTAACTATGGCTACACCTTC. Translation gives CASSDEVNYGYTF. Filled out from reference TRBV2 and TRBJ1-2, the complete variable domain reads EPEVTQTPSHQVTQMGQEVILRCVPISNHLYFYWYRQILGQKVEFLVSFYNNEISEKSEIFDDQFSVERPDGSNFTLKIRSTKLEDSAMYFCASSDEVNYGYTFGSGTRLTVV.

The genes are TRBV24-1 and TRBJ2-1, with 7 nucleotides matching TRBD2. CDR1 is KGHDR, CDR2 SFDVKD, per germline. CDR3 length equals 16 residues. V trimming: 0 bases; J trimming: 9 bases; junction bases outside the gene matches: 10. CDR3 sequence (DNA): TGTGCCACCAGTGATTTGAAAGGGACGGGAGGAGGTGAGCAGTTCTTC. It encodes CATSDLKGTGGGEQFF.

This clone was recorded once. CDR3 nucleotide sequence: TGCGCCAGCAGCCCCCGACAGGGGGACAATGAGCAGTTCTTC. Translated, it gives CASSPRQGDNEQFF. The gene calls are TRBV4-1 and TRBJ2-1, with 9 bases aligning to TRBD1. The CDR3 extends over 14 amino acids. Losses at the gene ends were 4 bases for V and 5 bases for J; bases not matched to a gene: 3. The germline CDR1 and CDR2 sequences are MGHRA and YSYEKL.

J is TRBJ2-2 and V is TRBV19, with 11 bases aligning to TRBD2. Germline CDR1 reads LNHDA; CDR2 reads SQIVND (reference sequence). With 5 bases clipped from V and 6 bases from J, the junction kept 8 bases outside the gene matches. This CDR3 has 16 residues. The CDR3 region has the DNA TGTGCCAGTAGTCTTAGCGGGGGGGACCGGGCCGGGGAGCTGTTTTTT. Encoded protein: CASSLSGGDRAGELFF.

CDR3 sequence (DNA): TGTGCCAGCAGCCGGGACAGGGGGAGCACCGGGGAGCTGTTTTTT. Translating it yields CASSRDRGSTGELFF. This chain joins TRBV7-3 and TRBJ2-2, with 11 bases identical to TRBD1. This CDR3 contains 15 residues. Trimming took 5 bases from V and 4 from J; bases not matched to a gene: 3. Germline CDR1 and CDR2: SGHTA and FQGTGA. The entire variable domain, with the rest obtained from reference TRBV7-3 and TRBJ2-2, is as follows: GAGVSQTPSNKVTEKGKYVELRCDPISGHTALYWYRQSLGQGPEFLIYFQGTGAADDSGLPNDRFFAVRPEGSVSTLKIQRTERGDSAVYLCASSRDRGSTGELFFGEGSRLTVL.

This chain connects TRBV7-9 to TRBJ2-3; unclear D gene. Germline values: CDR1 SEHNR, CDR2 FQNEAQ (reference sequence). This CDR3 is 15 amino acids long. With 5 bases removed from V and 4 bases from J, the gap between germline ends came to 16 bases. CDR3 DNA: TGTGCCAGCAGCCCCAGCGCGTGGTATTCAGATACGCAGTATTTT. Protein: CASSPSAWYSDTQYF.

The rearrangement joins TRBV30 to TRBJ1-6; possibly TRBD1 for D (6 bases). V lost 6 bases and J lost 8, with 29 bases in between. The CDR3 covers 18 residues. CDR1 and CDR2 from the germline V gene are GTSNPN and SVGIG (reference sequence). CDR3 amino acids: CACRSRGQLVRADSPLHF. In DNA, the CDR3 is TGTGCCTGTAGGAGCCGGGGACAACTGGTCCGGGCCGATTCACCCCTCCACTTT.

The chain joins TRBV3-1 (or the pseudogene TRBV3-2) to TRBJ1-5; no clear D. CDR1 is LGHDT and CDR2 is YNNKEL in the germline V gene (reference sequence). V was pared by 1 base and J by 4 bases, with 20 bases between. The CDR3 extends over 18 amino acids. The chain's CDR3 is CASSQGFPGLQGNQPQHF. CDR3 DNA sequence: TGTGCCAGCAGCCAAGGATTCCCAGGCCTTCAAGGAAATCAGCCCCAGCATTTT.